This TCR beta chain was identified during a study of OX40 agonist ivuxolimab in advanced cancers. Germline CDR1 and CDR2: MNHEY and SVGAGI. Losses at the gene ends were 4 bases for V and 4 bases for J; bases not matched to a gene: 5. The CDR3 is 15 amino acids. Study results and limitations: There were, on average, more expanded clones in CD8+ T cells than in CD4+.

Patients who had autoimmune disease history or got systemic immunosuppression were left out. Blood was sampled at baseline, cycle 4 day 1, and cycle 7 day 1. To note about this clone: Its antigen is unknown.

Data came from immunoSEQ multiplex PCR; TCRdb stores just in-frame clones and leaves some out. The sample holds about 53,000 clones, around 89% seen once. The sample in question was CD4+ or CD8+ T cells sorted from blood, obtained in a trial of the OX40 agonist ivuxolimab. The receptor was derived from an adult with an advanced solid tumor such as melanoma, head and neck, liver or kidney cancer. The rearrangement joins TRBV6-5 to TRBJ2-2, with 8 bases matching TRBD1. DNA of the CDR3: TGTGCCAGCAGTTTTGGGACAGGCGGCACCGGGGAGCTGTTTTTT. This codes for CASSFGTGGTGELFF.